This T cell receptor beta chain appears in the sequencing data of a study of T-cell memory formation after mild COVID-19. TCRdb recomputed calls from the 5' RACE reads with MiXCR, one row per CDR3 protein. The sample has about 190,000 distinct CDR3 sequences, 25% to 35% seen once. V dropped 0 bases and J dropped 0; count of bases not matched to a gene: 6. Per the germline V gene, CDR1 is SGHNT and CDR2 is YYREEE (reference sequence). The CDR3 sequence is 16 residues long. Notes on the study in general: Clones that contracted clustered mainly in CM and EM if CD4+ and in EMRA if CD8+.

Remarks on this clonotype: The target antigen is unknown.

The specimen was PBMCs or a T cell subset sorted from them (not recorded which). The TCR originated in an adult woman who had mild COVID-19 (a few samples of this study predate the infection). Cell type and time point are not known. The rearrangement joins TRBV5-4 to TRBJ2-7, with 7 bases matching TRBD2. DNA of the CDR3: TGTGCCAGCAGCTTGGAACTAGCGCGTAGCTCCTACGAGCAGTACTTC. Its translation: CASSLELARSSYEQYF.